The T cell receptor beta chain described here comes from a study of shared clonotypes between healthy human individuals. As for the study in general: Each donor contributed plates that comprised three CD4 naive, three CD4 memory, two CD8 naive and one CD8 memory.

This CDR3 region has 16 residues. Trimming at V came to 0 bases and at J to 4 bases, leaving 5 bases not matched to a gene. Germline V lookup: CDR1 MGHDK, CDR2 SYGVNS. General study results and limits: Larger estimated richness was generally seen in naive subsets than in memory subsets. Clonotype sharing across donors was expected to vary with sequencing depth.

Remarks on this clone: Its specificity is not known.

Per the study methods: In the immunoSEQ data, sequences were junction-only and lacked quality scores, so filtering differed. The data were produced by immunoSEQ multiplex PCR, yet TCRdb's version contains in-frame clones alone and is incomplete. V, J and clone size were drawn from that table, and D and trimming were deduced from the DNA. The table includes some 2,000,000 clones, approximately 96% detected once. Material: naive CD4+ T cells sorted from blood. Specified subset: CD45RA+ positively selected. The chain combines TRBV25-1 with TRBJ2-3, with TRBD2 matching over 9 bases. The clonotype was recovered from a man between 18 and 35 years old in good health. Here the CDR3 DNA reads TGTGCCAGCAGTGAATATGGAGCGGGAGGTGCAGATACGCAGTATTTT. Its protein is CASSEYGAGGADTQYF.